Here is one TCR beta chain with its context. Its target is not known. Profiled with immunoSEQ multiplex PCR; TCRdb holds only in-frame clones, not every one. The sample has about 330,000 clones, around 74% seen once. This sample stems from a study of shared clonotypes between healthy human individuals. Study at large: In total, the donors were a couple of women and three men aged 18 to 49. General study findings and limits: The genetic and exposure-history diversity represented was limited by few donors.

CDR1 SGHAT and CDR2 FQNNGV come from the germline V gene. The ends were cut back, 5 bases at V and 7 bases at J, with 17 bases in the middle. This CDR3 spans 14 amino acids. The source of this sequence is a man in his thirties or forties in good health. Sample: memory CD4+ T cells sorted from blood. Subset here: CD45RA-negative fraction. The rearrangement joins TRBV11-2 to TRBJ2-5; the D gene could be TRBD1 or TRBD2 (6 bases each). This chain's CDR3 is CASSRSRGAGTQYF. In DNA, the CDR3 is TGTGCCAGCAGCCGATCTAGGGGGGCAGGGACCCAGTACTTC.